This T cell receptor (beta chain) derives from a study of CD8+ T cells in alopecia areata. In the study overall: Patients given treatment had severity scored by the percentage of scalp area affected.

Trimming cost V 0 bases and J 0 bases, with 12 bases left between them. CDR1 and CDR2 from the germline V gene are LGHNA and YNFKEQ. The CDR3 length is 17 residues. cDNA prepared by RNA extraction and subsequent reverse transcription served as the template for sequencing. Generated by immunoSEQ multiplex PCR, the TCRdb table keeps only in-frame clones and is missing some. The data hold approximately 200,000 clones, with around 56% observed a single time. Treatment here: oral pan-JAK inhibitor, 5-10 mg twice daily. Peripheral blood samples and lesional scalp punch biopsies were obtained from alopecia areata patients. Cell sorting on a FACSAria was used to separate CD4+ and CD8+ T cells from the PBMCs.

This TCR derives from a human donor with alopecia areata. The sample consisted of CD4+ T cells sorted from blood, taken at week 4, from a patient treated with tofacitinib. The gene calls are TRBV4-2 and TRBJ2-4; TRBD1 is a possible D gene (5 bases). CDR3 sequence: CASSQDSGHRAKNIQYF. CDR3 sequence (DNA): TGTGCCAGCAGCCAAGATAGTGGACACCGAGCCAAAAACATTCAGTACTTC.